The 13 T cell receptor beta chains given below trace back to one sample, sequenced in a study. In TCRdb, the RT-PCR reads were re-called with MiXCR into one record per CDR3 protein. The table lists approximately 720,000 distinct CDR3 sequences, 14% of them singletons. Specimen: memory CD4+ T cells from blood. The receptor set was obtained from a female donor in good health, serving as a healthy control.

J is TRBJ1-3 and V is TRBV9; the D is unclear. The CDR3 is 14 amino acids. Germline CDR1 reads SGDLS; CDR2 reads YYNGEE. The V end lost 6 bases, the J end lost 0 bases, and 10 bases lay between the germline ends. CDR3 nucleotide sequence: TGTGCCAGCACCCGGTCGCTCTCTGGAAACACCATATATTTT. It is translated as CASTRSLSGNTIYF.

Ten or more counts support this clonotype. J is TRBJ2-2 and V is TRBV7-6; possibly TRBD1 for D (5 bases). Germline loops: CDR1 SGHVS, CDR2 FNYEAQ. V lost 0 bases, J lost 6 bases, and 20 bases lay in between. The CDR3 extends over 18 amino acids. The CDR3 nucleotides are TGTGCCAGCAGCTTAGCCGTGGGGCGGACGGAACGGTCCGGGGAGCTGTTTTTT. This encodes CASSLAVGRTERSGELFF.

V gene TRBV30 combines with J gene TRBJ2-7; no clear D gene. CDR1 GTSNPN and CDR2 SVGIG come from the germline V gene (reference sequence). Deletions cut 7 bases from V and 6 bases from J, with 13 bases between. CDR3 size: 11 residues. The CDR3 nucleotides are TGTGCCTCGACACGATCGGTCGAGCAGTACTTC. Translation gives CASTRSVEQYF.

This clonotype was detected a few times. V is TRBV2 and J is TRBJ2-7; unclear D gene. The V gene's germline CDR1 is SNHLY and CDR2 FYNNEI. Trimming took 2 bases from V and 6 from J, leaving 8 bases between them. The CDR3 loop spans 12 amino acids. CDR3 sequence: CASSEREGEQYF. CDR3 nucleotide sequence: TGTGCCAGCAGTGAACGTGAAGGCGAGCAGTACTTC.

In this sample, this clonotype turned up many times. The CDR3 here is CASSFSGPTEAFF. The CDR3 DNA reads TGTGCCAGCAGTTTTTCGGGGCCCACTGAAGCTTTCTTT. The V gene is TRBV27, the J gene TRBJ1-1; D is perhaps TRBD1 (5 bases). Trimming took 3 bases from V and 4 from J, leaving 9 bases between them. Germline lookup yields CDR1 MNHEY and CDR2 SMNVEV (reference sequence). CDR3 length: 13 residues.

The V and J genes are TRBV20-1 and TRBJ2-7; TRBD2 agrees at 7 bases. The CDR3 extends over 12 amino acids. V shed 6 bases, J shed 6 bases, and the junction held 8 bases outside the gene matches. CDR1 is DFQATT and CDR2 is SNEGSKA in the germline V gene (reference sequence). CDR3 sequence reads: CSATPGGREQYF. CDR3 coding DNA: TGCAGTGCAACTCCGGGAGGACGCGAGCAGTACTTC.

V and J are TRBV10-3 and TRBJ2-2, with 8 bases fitting TRBD2. The CDR3 is made up of 13 amino acids. Germline V gene lookup returns CDR1 ENHRY and CDR2 SYGVKD. V shed 6 bases and J 5 bases; nucleotides not matched to a gene: 2. The CDR3 DNA follows: TGTGCCATCAGGGGACTAGAGACCGGGGAGCTGTTTTTT. Translated: CAIRGLETGELFF.

This clonotype was seen a few times. The chain has TRBV5-5 and TRBJ1-2; unclear D gene. The germline CDR1 and CDR2 sequences are SGHKS and YYEKEE (reference sequence). The CDR3 has 13 amino acids. V lost 2 bases and J 4 bases, leaving 9 bases between the germline ends. CDR3 in amino acids: CASSLTGIYGYTF. In DNA, the CDR3 is TGTGCCAGCAGCTTAACGGGGATCTATGGCTACACCTTC.

The genes are TRBV20-1 and TRBJ1-1, with 7 positions matching TRBD1. CDR1 is DFQATT, CDR2 SNEGSKA, per germline (reference sequence). This CDR3 spans 11 amino acids. As DNA, the CDR3 is TGCCCAGGGGGAAGGAACACTGAAGCTTTCTTT. Protein: CPGGRNTEAFF.

The table lists this clonotype with many counts. V gene TRBV28 combines with J gene TRBJ2-1; 7 positions agree with TRBD2. Germline loops: CDR1 MDHEN, CDR2 SYDVKM. The CDR3 runs to 12 residues. The V gene end was trimmed by 6 bases and the J gene end by 9 bases; junction bases not matched to a gene: 5. The DNA of the CDR3 is TGTGCCAGCAGAACTAGCGCCGGTGAGCAGTTCTTC. Amino acid sequence: CASRTSAGEQFF.

The table lists this clonotype with a few counts. The chain has TRBV6-1 and TRBJ1-5; D call uncertain. Germline lookup yields CDR1 MNHNS and CDR2 SASEGT. Deletions cut 4 bases from V and 2 bases from J, with 6 bases between. This CDR3 spans 13 amino acids. DNA for the CDR3: TGTGCCAGCAGTGTTTTTGGCAATCAGCCCCAGCATTTT. It encodes CASSVFGNQPQHF.

The rearrangement uses TRBV5-6 and TRBJ2-1, with a tentative D call TRBD2 (5 bases). Trimming left V 4 bases short and J 0 bases short, with 14 bases between. Per germline, CDR1 SGHDT and CDR2 YYEEEE. This CDR3 has 16 amino acids. The CDR3 region has the DNA TGTGCCAGCAGCACGTTGGACTCGAGCTCCTACAATGAGCAGTTCTTC. Amino acid sequence: CASSTLDSSSYNEQFF.

This clonotype has just a few counts. The V call is TRBV28, the J call TRBJ2-3, with TRBD2 identical over 11 bases. V shed 5 bases and J 2 bases; nucleotides not matched to a gene: 9. The germline CDR1 and CDR2 sequences are MDHEN and SYDVKM. The CDR3 spans 17 residues. The CDR3 DNA is TGTGCCAGCAGTCCGACGGGACTAGCGGATTCCACAGATACGCAGTATTTT. This sequence encodes CASSPTGLADSTDTQYF.